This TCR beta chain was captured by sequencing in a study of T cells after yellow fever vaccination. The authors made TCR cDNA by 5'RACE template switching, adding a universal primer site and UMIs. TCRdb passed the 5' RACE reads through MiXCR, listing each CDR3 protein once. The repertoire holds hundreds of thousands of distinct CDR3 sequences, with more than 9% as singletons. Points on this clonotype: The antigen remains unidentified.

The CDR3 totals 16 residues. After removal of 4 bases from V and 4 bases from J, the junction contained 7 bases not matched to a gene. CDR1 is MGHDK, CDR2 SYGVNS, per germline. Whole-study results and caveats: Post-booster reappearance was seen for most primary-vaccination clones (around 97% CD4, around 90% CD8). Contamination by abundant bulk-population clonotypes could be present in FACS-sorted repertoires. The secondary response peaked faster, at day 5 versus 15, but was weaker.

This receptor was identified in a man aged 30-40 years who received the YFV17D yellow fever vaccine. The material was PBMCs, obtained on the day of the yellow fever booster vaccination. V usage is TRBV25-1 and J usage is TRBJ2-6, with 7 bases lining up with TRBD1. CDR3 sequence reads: CASSVRQGTGANVLTF. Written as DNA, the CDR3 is TGTGCCAGCAGTGTCCGACAGGGAACCGGGGCCAACGTCCTGACTTTC.